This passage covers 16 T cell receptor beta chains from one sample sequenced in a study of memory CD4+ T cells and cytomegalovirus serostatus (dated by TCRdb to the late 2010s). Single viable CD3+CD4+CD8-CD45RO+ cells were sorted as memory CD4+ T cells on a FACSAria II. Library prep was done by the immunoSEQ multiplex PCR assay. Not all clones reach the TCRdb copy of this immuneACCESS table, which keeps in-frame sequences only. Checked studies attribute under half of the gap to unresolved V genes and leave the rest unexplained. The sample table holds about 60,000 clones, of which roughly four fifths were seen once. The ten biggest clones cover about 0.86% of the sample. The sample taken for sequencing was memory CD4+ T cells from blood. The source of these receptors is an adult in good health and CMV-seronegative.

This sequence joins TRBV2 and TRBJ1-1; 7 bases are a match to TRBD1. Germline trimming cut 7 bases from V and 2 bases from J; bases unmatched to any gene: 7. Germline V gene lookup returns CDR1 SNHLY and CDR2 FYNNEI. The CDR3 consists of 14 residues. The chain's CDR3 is CASMGRGVNTEAFF. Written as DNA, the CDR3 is TGTGCCAGCATGGGCAGGGGGGTAAACACTGAAGCTTTCTTT.

CDR3 sequence (DNA): TGTGCCAGCAGCTTATCCCGTAATGAAAAACTGTTTTTT. It codes for CASSLSRNEKLFF. This chain links TRBV7-8 with TRBJ1-4; D not certain. V was cut by 2 bases and J by 4 bases, with 5 bases left in between. CDR1 and CDR2 from the germline V gene are SGHVS and FQNEAQ. This CDR3 has 13 amino acids.

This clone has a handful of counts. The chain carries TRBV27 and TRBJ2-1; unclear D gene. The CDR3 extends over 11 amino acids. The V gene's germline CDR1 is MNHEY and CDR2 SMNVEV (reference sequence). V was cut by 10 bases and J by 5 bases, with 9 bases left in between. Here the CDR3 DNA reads TGTGCCACCCTCACCAACAATGAGCAGTTCTTC. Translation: CATLTNNEQFF.

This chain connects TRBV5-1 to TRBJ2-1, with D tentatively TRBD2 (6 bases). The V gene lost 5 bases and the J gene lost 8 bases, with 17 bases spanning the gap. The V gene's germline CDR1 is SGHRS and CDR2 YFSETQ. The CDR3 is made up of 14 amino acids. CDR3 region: CASSKHAEGHEQFF. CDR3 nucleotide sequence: TGCGCCAGCAGTAAGCACGCGGAGGGCCATGAGCAGTTCTTC.

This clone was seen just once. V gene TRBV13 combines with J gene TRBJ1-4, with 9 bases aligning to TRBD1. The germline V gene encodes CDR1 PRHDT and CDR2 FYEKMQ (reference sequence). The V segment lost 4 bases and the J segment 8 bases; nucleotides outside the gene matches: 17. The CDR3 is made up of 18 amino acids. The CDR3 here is CASSSLRDRGRLKEKLFF. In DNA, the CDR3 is TGTGCCAGCAGCTCGTTGAGAGACAGGGGGAGGTTAAAGGAAAAACTGTTTTTT.

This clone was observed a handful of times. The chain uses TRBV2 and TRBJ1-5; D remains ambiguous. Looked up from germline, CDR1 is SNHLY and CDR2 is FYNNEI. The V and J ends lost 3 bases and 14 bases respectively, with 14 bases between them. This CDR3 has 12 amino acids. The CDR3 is CASSEAQASKHF. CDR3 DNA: TGTGCCAGCAGTGAGGCCCAGGCTAGCAAGCATTTT. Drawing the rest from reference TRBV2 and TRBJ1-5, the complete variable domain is EPEVTQTPSHQVTQMGQEVILRCVPISNHLYFYWYRQILGQKVEFLVSFYNNEISEKSEIFDDQFSVERPDGSNFTLKIRSTKLEDSAMYFCASSEAQASKHFGDGTRLSIL.

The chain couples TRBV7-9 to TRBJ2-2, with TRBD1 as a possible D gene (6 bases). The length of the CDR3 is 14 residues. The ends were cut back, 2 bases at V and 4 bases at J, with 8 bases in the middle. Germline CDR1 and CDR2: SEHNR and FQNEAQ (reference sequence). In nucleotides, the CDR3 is TGTGCCAGCAGCTTAAGAGGGGGCACCGGGGAGCTGTTTTTT. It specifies CASSLRGGTGELFF. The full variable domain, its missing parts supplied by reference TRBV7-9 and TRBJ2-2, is DTGVSQNPRHKITKRGQNVTFRCDPISEHNRLYWYRQTLGQGPEFLTYFQNEAQLEKSRLLSDRFSAERPKGSFSTLEIQRTEQGDSAMYLCASSLRGGTGELFFGEGSRLTVL.

The CDR3 nucleotides read TGCGCCAGCAGCTTTCGGGCAGAAGAGACCCAGTACTTC. Its protein is CASSFRAEETQYF. This chain connects TRBV5-1 to TRBJ2-5; D gene unclear. Germline assignment: CDR1 SGHRS and CDR2 YFSETQ. V was cut by 2 bases and J by 3 bases, with 8 bases left in between. The CDR3 extends over 13 amino acids.

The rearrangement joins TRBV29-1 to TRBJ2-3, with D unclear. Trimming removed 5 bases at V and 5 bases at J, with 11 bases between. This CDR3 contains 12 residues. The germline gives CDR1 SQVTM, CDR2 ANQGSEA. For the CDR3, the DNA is TGCAGCGTTAGTTACGTGGGAGATACGCAGTATTTT. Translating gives CSVSYVGDTQYF.

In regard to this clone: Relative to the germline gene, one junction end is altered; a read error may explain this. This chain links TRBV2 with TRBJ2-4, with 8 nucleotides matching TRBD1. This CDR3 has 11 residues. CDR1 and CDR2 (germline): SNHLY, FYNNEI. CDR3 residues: CASSEGTGPGF. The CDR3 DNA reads TGTGCCAGCAGTGAGGGGACAGGTCCGGGCTTC.

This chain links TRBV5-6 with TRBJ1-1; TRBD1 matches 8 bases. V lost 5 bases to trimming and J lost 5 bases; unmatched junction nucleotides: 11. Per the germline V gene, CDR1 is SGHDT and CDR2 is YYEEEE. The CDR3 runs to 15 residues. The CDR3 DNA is TGTGCCAGCAGTCGTAGACAGGGGAGGGGAACTGAAGCTTTCTTT. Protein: CASSRRQGRGTEAFF.

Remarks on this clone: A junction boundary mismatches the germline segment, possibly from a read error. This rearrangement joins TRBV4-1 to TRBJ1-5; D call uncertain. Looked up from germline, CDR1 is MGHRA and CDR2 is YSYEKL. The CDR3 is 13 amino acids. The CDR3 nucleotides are TGCGCCAACAGCCAAGATGGTTATCAGCCCCAGCATTTT. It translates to CANSQDGYQPQHF.

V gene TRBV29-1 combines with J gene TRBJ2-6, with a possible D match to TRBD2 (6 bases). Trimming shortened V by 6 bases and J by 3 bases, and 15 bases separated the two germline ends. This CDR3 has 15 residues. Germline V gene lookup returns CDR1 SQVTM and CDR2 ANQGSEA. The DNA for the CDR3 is TGCAGCGTGGCGGGGTGGGGGAGTGGGGCCAACGTCCTGACTTTC. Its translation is CSVAGWGSGANVLTF.

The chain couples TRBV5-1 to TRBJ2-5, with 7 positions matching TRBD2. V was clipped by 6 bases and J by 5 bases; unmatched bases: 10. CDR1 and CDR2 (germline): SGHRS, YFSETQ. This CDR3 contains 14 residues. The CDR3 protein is CASTEGGPGETQYF. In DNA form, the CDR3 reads TGCGCCAGCACCGAGGGAGGGCCAGGGGAGACCCAGTACTTC.

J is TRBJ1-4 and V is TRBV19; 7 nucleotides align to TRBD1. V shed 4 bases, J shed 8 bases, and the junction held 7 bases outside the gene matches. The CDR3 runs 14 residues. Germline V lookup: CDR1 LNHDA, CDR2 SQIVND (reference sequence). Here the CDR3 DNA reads TGTGCCAGTAGTACTCGAAACAGGGGAGAAAAACTGTTTTTT. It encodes CASSTRNRGEKLFF.

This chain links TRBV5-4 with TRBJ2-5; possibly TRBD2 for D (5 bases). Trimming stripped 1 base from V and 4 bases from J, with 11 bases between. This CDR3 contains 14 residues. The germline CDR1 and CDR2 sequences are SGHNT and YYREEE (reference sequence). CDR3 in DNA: TGTGCCAGCAGCTTGCCAGACGGGATAGAGACCCAGTACTTC. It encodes CASSLPDGIETQYF.